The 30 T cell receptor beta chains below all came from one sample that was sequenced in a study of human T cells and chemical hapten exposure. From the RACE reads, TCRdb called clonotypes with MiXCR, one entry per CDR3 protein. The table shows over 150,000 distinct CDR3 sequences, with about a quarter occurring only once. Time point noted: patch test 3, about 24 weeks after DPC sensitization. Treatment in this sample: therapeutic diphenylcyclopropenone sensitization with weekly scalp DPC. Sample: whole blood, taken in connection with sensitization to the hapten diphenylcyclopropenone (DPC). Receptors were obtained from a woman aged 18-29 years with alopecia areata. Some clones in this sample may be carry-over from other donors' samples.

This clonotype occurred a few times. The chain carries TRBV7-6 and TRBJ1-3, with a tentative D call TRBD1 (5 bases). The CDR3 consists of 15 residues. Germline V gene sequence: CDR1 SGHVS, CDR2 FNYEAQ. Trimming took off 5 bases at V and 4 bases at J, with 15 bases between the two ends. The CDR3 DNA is TGTGCCAGCAGCCGAGGGGAATTGGGGGGAAACACCATATATTTT. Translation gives CASSRGELGGNTIYF.

The CDR3 reads CASSSRRGVPYEQYF. In nucleotides, the CDR3 is TGTGCCAGCAGCTCGCGTCGGGGAGTTCCCTACGAGCAGTACTTC. The chain recombines TRBV7-8 with TRBJ2-7; D possibly corresponds to TRBD2 (5 bases). Trimming left V 4 bases short and J 2 bases short, with 15 bases between. The CDR3 extends over 15 amino acids. CDR1 is SGHVS and CDR2 is FQNEAQ in the germline V gene.

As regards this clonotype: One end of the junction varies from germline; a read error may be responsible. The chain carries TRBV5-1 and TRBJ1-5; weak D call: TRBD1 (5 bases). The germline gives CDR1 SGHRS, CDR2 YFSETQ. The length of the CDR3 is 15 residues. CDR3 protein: CASSYGGSGNQPQQF. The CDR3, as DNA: TGCGCCAGCAGCTACGGGGGAAGTGGCAATCAGCCCCAGCAATTT.

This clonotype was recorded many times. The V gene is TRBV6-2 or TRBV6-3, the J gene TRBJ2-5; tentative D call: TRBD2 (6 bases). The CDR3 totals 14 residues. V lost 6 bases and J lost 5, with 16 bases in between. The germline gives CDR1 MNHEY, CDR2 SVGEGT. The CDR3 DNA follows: TGTGCCAGCAGCCCCGTGTCCCGGGAGGAGACCCAGTACTTC. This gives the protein CASSPVSREETQYF.

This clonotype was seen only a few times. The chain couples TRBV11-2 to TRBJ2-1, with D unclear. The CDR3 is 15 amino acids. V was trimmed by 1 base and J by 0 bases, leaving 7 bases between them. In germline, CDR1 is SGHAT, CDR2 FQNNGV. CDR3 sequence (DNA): TGTGCCAGCAGCTTAGTAGTATTCTCCTACAATGAGCAGTTCTTC. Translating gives CASSLVVFSYNEQFF.

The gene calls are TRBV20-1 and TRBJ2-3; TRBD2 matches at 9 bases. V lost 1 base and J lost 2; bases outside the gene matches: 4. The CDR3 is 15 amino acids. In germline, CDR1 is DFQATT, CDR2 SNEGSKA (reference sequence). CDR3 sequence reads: CSARVPSGVTDTQYF. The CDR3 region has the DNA TGCAGTGCTAGAGTTCCTAGCGGGGTCACAGATACGCAGTATTTT.

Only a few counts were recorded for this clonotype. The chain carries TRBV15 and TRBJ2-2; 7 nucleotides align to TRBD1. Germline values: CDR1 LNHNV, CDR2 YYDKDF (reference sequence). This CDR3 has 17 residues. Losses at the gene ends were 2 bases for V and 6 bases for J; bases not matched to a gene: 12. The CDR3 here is CATSRQRTGSGPGELFF. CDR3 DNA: TGTGCCACCAGCAGACAGAGGACAGGTTCGGGACCCGGGGAGCTGTTTTTT.

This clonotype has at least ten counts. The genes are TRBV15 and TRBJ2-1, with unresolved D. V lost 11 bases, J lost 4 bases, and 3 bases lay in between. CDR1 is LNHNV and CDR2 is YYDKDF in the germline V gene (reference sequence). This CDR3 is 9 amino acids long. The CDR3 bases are TGTGCCTCGTACAATGAGCAGTTCTTC. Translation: CASYNEQFF.

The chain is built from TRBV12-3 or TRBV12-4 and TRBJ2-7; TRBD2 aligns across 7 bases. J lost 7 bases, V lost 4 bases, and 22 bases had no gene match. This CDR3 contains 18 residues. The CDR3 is CASSSLSPGGAKVREQYF. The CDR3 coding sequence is TGTGCCAGCAGTTCCCTCTCCCCGGGAGGTGCGAAGGTGAGGGAGCAGTACTTC.

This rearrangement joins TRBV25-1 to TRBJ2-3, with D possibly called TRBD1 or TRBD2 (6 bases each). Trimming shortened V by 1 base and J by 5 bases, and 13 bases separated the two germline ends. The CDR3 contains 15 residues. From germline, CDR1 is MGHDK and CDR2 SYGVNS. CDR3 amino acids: CASSEWRGSGDTQYF. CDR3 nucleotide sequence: TGTGCCAGCAGTGAATGGAGGGGGAGCGGAGATACGCAGTATTTT.

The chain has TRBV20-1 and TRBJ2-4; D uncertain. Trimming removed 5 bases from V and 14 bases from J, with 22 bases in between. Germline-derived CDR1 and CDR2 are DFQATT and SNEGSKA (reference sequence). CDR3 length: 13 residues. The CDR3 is CSALHQSADVEYF. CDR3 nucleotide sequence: TGCAGTGCTCTACATCAGTCGGCCGACGTGGAGTACTTC.

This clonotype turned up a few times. CDR3 coding DNA: TGTGCCAGCAGCCCCGGGATCCAAGAGACCCAGTACTTC. Translated: CASSPGIQETQYF. V gene TRBV3-1 combines with J gene TRBJ2-5; D may be TRBD2 (5 bases). This CDR3 has 13 residues. V lost 4 bases and J lost 1, with 7 bases in between. Germline V gene lookup returns CDR1 LGHDT and CDR2 YNNKEL (reference sequence).

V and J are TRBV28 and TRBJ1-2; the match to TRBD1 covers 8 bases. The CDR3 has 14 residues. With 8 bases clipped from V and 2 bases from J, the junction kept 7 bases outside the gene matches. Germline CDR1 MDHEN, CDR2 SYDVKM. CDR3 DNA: TGTGCCAGCTGGGACAGGAACCTAAACTATGGCTACACCTTC. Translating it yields CASWDRNLNYGYTF.

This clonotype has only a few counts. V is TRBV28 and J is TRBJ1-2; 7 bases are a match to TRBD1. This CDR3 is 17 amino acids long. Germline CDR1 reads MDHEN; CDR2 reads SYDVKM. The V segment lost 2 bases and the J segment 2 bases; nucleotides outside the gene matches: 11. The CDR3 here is CASSLIPGGVGNYGYTF. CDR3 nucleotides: TGTGCCAGCAGTTTAATCCCAGGGGGAGTTGGAAACTATGGCTACACCTTC.

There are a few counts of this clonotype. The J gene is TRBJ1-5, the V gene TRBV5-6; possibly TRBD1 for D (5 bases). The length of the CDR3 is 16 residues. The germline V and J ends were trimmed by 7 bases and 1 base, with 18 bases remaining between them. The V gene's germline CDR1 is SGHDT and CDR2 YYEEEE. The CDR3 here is CASRFSGGVSNQPQHF. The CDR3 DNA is TGTGCCAGCCGATTCAGCGGGGGGGTAAGCAATCAGCCCCAGCATTTT.

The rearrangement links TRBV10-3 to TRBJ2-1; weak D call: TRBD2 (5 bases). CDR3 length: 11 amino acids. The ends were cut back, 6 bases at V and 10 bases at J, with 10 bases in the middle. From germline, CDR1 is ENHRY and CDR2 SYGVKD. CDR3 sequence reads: CAIRLAGEQFF. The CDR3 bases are TGTGCCATCAGGCTAGCCGGGGAGCAGTTCTTC.

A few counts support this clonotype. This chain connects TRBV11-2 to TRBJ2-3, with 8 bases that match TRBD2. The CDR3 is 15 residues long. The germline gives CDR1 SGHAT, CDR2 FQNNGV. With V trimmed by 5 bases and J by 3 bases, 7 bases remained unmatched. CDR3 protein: CASSVGTRGTDTQYF. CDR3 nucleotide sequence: TGTGCCAGCAGCGTCGGGACTAGAGGAACAGATACGCAGTATTTT.

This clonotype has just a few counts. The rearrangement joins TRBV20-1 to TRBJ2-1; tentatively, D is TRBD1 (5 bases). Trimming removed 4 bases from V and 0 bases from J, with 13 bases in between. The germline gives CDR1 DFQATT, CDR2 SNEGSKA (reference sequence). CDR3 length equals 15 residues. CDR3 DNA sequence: TGCAGTGCTATAGGGGCCGTTAGCTCCTACAATGAGCAGTTCTTC. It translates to CSAIGAVSSYNEQFF.

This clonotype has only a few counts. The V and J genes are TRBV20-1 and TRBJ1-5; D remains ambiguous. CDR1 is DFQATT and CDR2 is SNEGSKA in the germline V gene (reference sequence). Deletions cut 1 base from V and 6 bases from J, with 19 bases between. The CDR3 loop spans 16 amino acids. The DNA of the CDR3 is TGCAGTGCTAGAGCTCGTGAGGAAGCTCTCCCTCAGCCCCAGCATTTT. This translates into CSARAREEALPQPQHF.

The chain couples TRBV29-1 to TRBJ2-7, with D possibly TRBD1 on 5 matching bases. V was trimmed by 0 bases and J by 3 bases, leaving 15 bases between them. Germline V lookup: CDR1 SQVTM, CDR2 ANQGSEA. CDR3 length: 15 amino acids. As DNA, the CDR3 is TGCAGCGTTGAAGATGGTAGGGGAAGAGTCTACGAGCAGTACTTC. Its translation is CSVEDGRGRVYEQYF.

The CDR3 sequence: CSARRGGGPYEQYF. The CDR3, as DNA: TGCAGTGCTCGGCGAGGGGGGGGGCCCTACGAGCAGTACTTC. V and J are TRBV20-1 and TRBJ2-7; maybe TRBD2 (7 bases). V lost 5 bases, J lost 2 bases, and 16 bases lay in between. The CDR3 is made up of 14 amino acids. CDR1 and CDR2 (germline): DFQATT, SNEGSKA (reference sequence).

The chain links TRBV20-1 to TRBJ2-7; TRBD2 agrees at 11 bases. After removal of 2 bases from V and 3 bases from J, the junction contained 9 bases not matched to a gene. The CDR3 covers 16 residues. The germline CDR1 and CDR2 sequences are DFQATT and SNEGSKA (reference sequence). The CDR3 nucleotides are TGCAGTGCTAGACCCCTCGGGACTAGCGGAATCTACGAGCAGTACTTC. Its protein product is CSARPLGTSGIYEQYF.

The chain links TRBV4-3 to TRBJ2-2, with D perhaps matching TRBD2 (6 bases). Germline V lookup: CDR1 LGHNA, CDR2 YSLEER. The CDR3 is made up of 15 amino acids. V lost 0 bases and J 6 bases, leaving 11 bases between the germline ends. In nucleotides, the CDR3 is TGCGCCAGCAGCCAAGATCTGGCGGGGCCCGGGGAGCTGTTTTTT. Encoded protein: CASSQDLAGPGELFF.

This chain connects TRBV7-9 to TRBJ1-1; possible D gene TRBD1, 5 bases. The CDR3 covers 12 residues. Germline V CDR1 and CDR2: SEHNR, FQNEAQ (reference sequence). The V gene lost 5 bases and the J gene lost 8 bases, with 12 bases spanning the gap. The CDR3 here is CASSPSDREAFF. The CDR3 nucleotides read TGTGCCAGCAGCCCGTCCGACAGAGAAGCTTTCTTT.

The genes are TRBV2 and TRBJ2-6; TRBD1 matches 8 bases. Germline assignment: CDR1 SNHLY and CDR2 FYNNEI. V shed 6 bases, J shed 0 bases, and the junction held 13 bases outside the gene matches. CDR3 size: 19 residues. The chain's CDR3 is CASRSGQGAPLSGANVLTF. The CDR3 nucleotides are TGTGCCAGCAGATCGGGCCAGGGGGCGCCCCTCTCTGGGGCCAACGTCCTGACTTTC.

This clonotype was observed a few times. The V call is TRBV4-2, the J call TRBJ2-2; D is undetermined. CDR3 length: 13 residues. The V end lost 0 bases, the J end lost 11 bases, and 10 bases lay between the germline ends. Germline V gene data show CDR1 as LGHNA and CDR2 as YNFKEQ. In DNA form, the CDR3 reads TGTGCCAGCAGCCAAGATCTGCGTCTCGAGCTGTTTTTT. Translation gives CASSQDLRLELFF.

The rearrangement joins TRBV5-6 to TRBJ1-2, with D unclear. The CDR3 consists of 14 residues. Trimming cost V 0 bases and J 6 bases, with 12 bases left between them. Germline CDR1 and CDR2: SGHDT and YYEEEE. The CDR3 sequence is CASSLAGFDHGYTF. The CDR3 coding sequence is TGTGCCAGCAGCTTGGCGGGTTTTGACCATGGCTACACCTTC.

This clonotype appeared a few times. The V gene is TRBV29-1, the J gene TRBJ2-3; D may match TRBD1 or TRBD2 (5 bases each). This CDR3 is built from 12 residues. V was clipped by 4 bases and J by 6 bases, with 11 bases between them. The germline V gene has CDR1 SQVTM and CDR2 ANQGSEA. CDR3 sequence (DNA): TGCAGCGTTGGTGGGACGGCGGATACGCAGTATTTT. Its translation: CSVGGTADTQYF.

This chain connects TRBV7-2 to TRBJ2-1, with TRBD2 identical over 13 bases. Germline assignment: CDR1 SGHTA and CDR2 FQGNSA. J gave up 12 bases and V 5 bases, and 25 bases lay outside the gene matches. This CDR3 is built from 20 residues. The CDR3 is CASSRPTSGGTPDYRVGQFF. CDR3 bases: TGTGCCAGCAGCCGTCCGACTAGCGGGGGGACGCCGGATTATAGGGTCGGGCAGTTCTTC.

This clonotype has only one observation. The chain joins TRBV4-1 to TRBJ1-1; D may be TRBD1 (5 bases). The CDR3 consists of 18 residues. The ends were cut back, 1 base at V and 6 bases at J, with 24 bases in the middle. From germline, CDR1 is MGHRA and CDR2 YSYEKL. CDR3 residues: CASSQGEVFGHGDSEAFF. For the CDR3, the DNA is TGCGCCAGCAGCCAAGGGGAAGTATTTGGACACGGAGATTCTGAAGCTTTCTTT.